Detailed here is one T cell receptor (beta chain). One end of the junction varies from germline; a read error may be responsible. The data stem from a study of tumor-infiltrating lymphocytes in primary liver carcinoma. From around 18-30 mg of unsorted bulk tissue, DNA and RNA were co-extracted together. The V gene's germline CDR1 is SGHAT and CDR2 FQNNGV. The CDR3 length is 18 residues. Total RNA amounting to 500 ng was the source from which TCR beta cDNA was made with a constant-region primer. Three nested multiplex PCR rounds of slightly modified ARM-PCR generated TCR beta libraries. PCR rounds one and two used TRBV1-TRBV30 forward primers with a C-beta reverse primer for 10 cycles each. From the multiplex PCR reads, TCRdb called clonotypes with MiXCR, one entry per CDR3 protein. Among around 88,000 distinct CDR3 sequences listed, about 70% were seen once.

V and J are TRBV11-2 and TRBJ2-6; 10 bases match TRBD2. Sequencing used tumor-adjacent normal liver tissue. The sequence derives from a man between 35 and 55 years old with primary liver carcinoma and hepatitis B virus infection. CDR3 coding DNA: TGTGCCAGCAGCCTACAACTAGCGGGACTCTCTGTGGCCAACGTCCTGACTTTC. Amino acids: CASSLQLAGLSVANVLTF.